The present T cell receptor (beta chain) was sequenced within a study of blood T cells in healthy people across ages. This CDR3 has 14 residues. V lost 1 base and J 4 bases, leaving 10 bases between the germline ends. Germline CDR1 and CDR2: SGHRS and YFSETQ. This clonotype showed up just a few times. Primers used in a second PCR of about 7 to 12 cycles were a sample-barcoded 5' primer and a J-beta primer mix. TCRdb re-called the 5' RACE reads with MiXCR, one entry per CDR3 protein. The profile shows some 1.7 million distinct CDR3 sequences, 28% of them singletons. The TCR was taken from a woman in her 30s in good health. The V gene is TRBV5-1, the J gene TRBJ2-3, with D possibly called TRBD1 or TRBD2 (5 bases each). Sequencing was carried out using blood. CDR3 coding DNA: TGCGCCAGCAGCTTGACCCGGGACCCAGATACGCAGTATTTT. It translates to CASSLTRDPDTQYF.